Sequencing of this TCR beta chain was carried out in a study of memory CD4+ T cells and cytomegalovirus serostatus. Study information: Donors were healthy Belgian adults, 10 or so CMV seropositive and around 24 seronegative.

Single viable CD3+CD4+CD8-CD45RO+ cells were sorted as the memory CD4+ T cells. Positive selection with CD4 microbeads enriched total CD4+ T cells. As to this clone: What it recognizes is unknown.

Germline CDR1 MNHEY, CDR2 SMNVEV (reference sequence). The V segment lost 6 bases and the J segment 0 bases; nucleotides outside the gene matches: 9. This CDR3 is 18 amino acids long. TCRdb's copy holds only in-frame clones and misses some; the assay was immunoSEQ multiplex PCR. The sample yields approximately 41,000 clones, 70% to 80% seen once. Points from the study as a whole: About two fifths of the roughly 150 known CMV-associated TCRbeta sequences appeared in CD4+ memory. The CMV-associated TCR signature appears largely within the CD4+ memory repertoire.

V gene TRBV27 combines with J gene TRBJ2-6; 9 positions agree with TRBD1. What was sequenced was memory CD4+ T cells from blood. The TCR comes from an adult in good health and CMV-seronegative. The CDR3 loop is CASRPGQGLHSGANVLTF. The CDR3 DNA sequence: TGTGCCAGCAGGCCCGGACAGGGGCTCCACTCTGGGGCCAACGTCCTGACTTTC.